Below, one TCR beta chain is given with its context. The sample is drawn from a study of blood T cell repertoires in COVID-19. At the level of the study: Some COVID-19 samples were acute and others convalescent; all came from the United States, Italy and Spain. In each case, the material was cDNA or gDNA derived from T cells, B-cell-depleted T cells, or PBMCs.

As processed by the authors: Amplification with reference gene primers provided the estimates of nucleated cell counts. The table came from immunoSEQ multiplex PCR; TCRdb's copy has only in-frame clones and leaves some out. The V and J calls and clone size come from that table; D and trimming were worked out from the DNA. The sample consists of around 100,000 clones, 80% to 95% of them appearing once. This TCR was sampled from a man aged 70-80 years with acute or convalescent COVID-19. Input material: peripheral blood.

The chain's CDR3 is CASSFRTGSTDTQYF. The CDR3, as DNA: TGTGCCAGCAGTTTCCGGACAGGGAGCACAGATACGCAGTATTTT. V and J are TRBV28 and TRBJ2-3, with 8 nucleotides matching TRBD1. CDR3 length: 15 amino acids. In germline, CDR1 is MDHEN, CDR2 SYDVKM. V dropped 3 bases and J dropped 0; count of bases not matched to a gene: 2.